This T cell receptor (beta chain) was documented in a study of cytotoxic CD8 clonotypes in ibrutinib-treated CLL. For the study at large: Patients attained approximately 24 partial and 2 complete responses; at median around 70 months, approximately 15 remained remitted while around 12 progressed. The study, taken as a whole, reports: Whereas clonality rose at ibrutinib response, it declined toward baseline at progression.

The CDR3 is made up of 15 amino acids. Germline loops: CDR1 SGHKS, CDR2 YYEKEE (reference sequence). V shed 4 bases, J shed 5 bases, and the junction held 5 bases outside the gene matches. The assay was immunoSEQ multiplex PCR, and TCRdb's table has in-frame clones only and misses some. The profile shows about 58,000 clones, more than 70% of them singletons. In its sample, this clone was seen a few times. The antigen is undetermined. V is TRBV5-5 and J is TRBJ2-2, with 10 bases matching TRBD1. Sequenced material: PBMCs, taken after 12 months of ibrutinib treatment. This sequence originates from a human donor with chronic lymphocytic leukemia. The CDR3, as DNA: TGTGCCAGCAGCAGAGACAGGGGGCGAACCGGGGAGCTGTTTTTT. Translated, it gives CASSRDRGRTGELFF.